This T cell receptor (beta chain) came from a study of blood T cell repertoires in COVID-19 (dated by TCRdb to 2020 to 2021). With respect to the entire study: The collaborator samples originated in the United States, Italy and Spain and spanned the acute and convalescent phases of COVID-19. Samples came from the ongoing ImmuneRACE study (first 160 participants) plus 1,254 subjects from 6 global collaborators. Nearly every sample came with metadata listing a de-identified subject ID, COVID-19 status, age in years and sex. Where available, HLA class I and class II types were obtained from metadata supplied by the sample provider rather than from assay-based typing. The repertoires were released in a freely available public database meant as a resource for research on the immune response to SARS-CoV-2. The dataset comprised deeply sampled blood TCRbeta repertoires from subjects exposed to, actively infected with, or recovered from COVID-19. The material from the prospective study consisted of cDNA or gDNA derived from T cells, B-cell-depleted T cells, or PBMCs. Paper-wide results and their limitations: Clinical and demographic metadata were provided uncurated, with the amount varying by source and participant.

The immunoSEQ Assay, a bias-controlled multiplex PCR, was used to amplify TCRbeta CDR3 regions from genomic DNA. Per the original workflow: Within the assay, amplification of reference gene primers was used to estimate how many nucleated cells each sample contained. To quantify the absolute abundance of each unique TCRbeta CDR3 rearrangement, sequence reads were collapsed and filtered. For each sample, productive Simpson clonality was calculated as the square root of Simpson's diversity index across productive rearrangements. TCRdb carries this immuneACCESS record with in-frame sequences only. Its versions omit some clonotypes, under half of them owing to an unresolved V gene in the studies checked, with the rest unexplained. V and J calls and clone size are copied from that table; D and trimming were computed from the DNA. In all, the sample holds about 380,000 clones, and 81% of those were seen once. 1.1% of the sample comes from the top ten.

Note on this clone: No cognate antigen has been identified for it. No much larger clonotype is one base removed from it; base qualities were not supplied.

The collaborating institutions used their own protocols to collect whole blood in K2EDTA tubes. For TCRbeta analysis, collaborators shipped samples as frozen whole blood, isolated PBMCs, or DNA extracted from either of those sample types. From a lookup of the germline V gene (reference sequence), CDR1 and CDR2 are MNHEY and SMNVEV. The germline V and J ends show losses of 4 bases and 2 bases respectively, and no gene match explains 4 bases of the junction. The CDR3 spans 14 residues, from the cysteine through the phenylalanine. The kept DNA is CDR3 alone, 42 bases in frame from the first base. Sequencing input: peripheral blood. The chain is encoded by TRBV27 joined to TRBJ1-1; 7 nucleotides in the junction match TRBD1. This clonotype was obtained from a human donor with acute or convalescent COVID-19. The donor label of this sample is uncertain. The DNA sequence is TGTGCCAGCAGTTCCCGGACAGGTAACACTGAAGCTTTCTTT. Its amino acids are CASSSRTGNTEAFF.